This TCR beta chain was sequenced in a study of blood T cell repertoires in COVID-19. Only in-frame clones appear in the TCRdb table, and some are missing; sequencing was by immunoSEQ multiplex PCR. The sample includes a few hundred thousand clones, over 80% seen only once; the top ten take around 5.4%. This clone has just a few counts. CDR3 length: 13 amino acids. V dropped 3 bases and J dropped 1 base, with 6 bases sitting between them. Germline CDR1 and CDR2: SEHNR and FQNEAQ (reference sequence). This receptor was taken from a human donor in a cohort sampled during active COVID-19. V usage is TRBV7-9 and J usage is TRBJ1-2; D ambiguous. The sample was peripheral blood. Here the CDR3 reads CASSFGRNYGYTF. In nucleotides, the CDR3 is TGTGCCAGCAGCTTTGGCCGTAACTATGGCTACACCTTC.